Sequencing of this TCR beta chain was carried out in a study of a mutant IDH1 vaccine in newly diagnosed glioma. Overall study: Mean patient age was roughly 43 years; approximately 60% were male and roughly 38% female. Before enrollment, the patients had been treated with radiotherapy alone, temozolomide alone, or both together. Most of them had received both. Study-wide points: Vaccination induced immune responses in approximately 93% of patients.

TCRdb's table, derived via immunoSEQ multiplex PCR, lists solely in-frame clones and lacks some. The sample lists about 92,000 clones, roughly 75% occurring once. The ends were cut back, 1 base at V and 1 base at J, with 7 bases in the middle. Looked up from germline, CDR1 is SEHNR and CDR2 is FQNEAQ (reference sequence). This CDR3 has 14 residues. In regard to this clone: Its specificity is unknown.

Noted time point: baseline, week 1 (first vaccination visit). Treatment noted: pre-vaccination baseline after standard-of-care therapy. Every donor had a new WHO grade 3 or 4 astrocytoma that was IDH1-mutant, with loss of nuclear ATRX. This clonotype was obtained from a man aged 40-49 years with glioma. The starting material was PBMCs, obtained from a glioma patient treated with radiotherapy, temozolomide or both. The chain is built from TRBV7-9 and TRBJ1-1; D is ambiguous. CDR3 loop: CASSLDGENTEAFF. DNA of the CDR3: TGTGCCAGCAGCTTAGACGGCGAGAACACTGAAGCTTTCTTT.